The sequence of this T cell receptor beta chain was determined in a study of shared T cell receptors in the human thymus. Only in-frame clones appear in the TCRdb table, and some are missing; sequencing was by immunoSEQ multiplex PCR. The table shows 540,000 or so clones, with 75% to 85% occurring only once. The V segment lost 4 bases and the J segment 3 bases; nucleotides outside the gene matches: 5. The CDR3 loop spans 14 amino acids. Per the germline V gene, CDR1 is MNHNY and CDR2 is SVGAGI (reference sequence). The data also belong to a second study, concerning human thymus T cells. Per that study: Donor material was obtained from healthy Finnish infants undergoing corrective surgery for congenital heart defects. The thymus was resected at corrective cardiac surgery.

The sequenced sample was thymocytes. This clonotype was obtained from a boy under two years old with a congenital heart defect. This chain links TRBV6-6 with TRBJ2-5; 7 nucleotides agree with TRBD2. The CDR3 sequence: CASSFLLAEETQYF. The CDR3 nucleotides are TGTGCCAGCAGTTTCTTGCTAGCGGAAGAGACCCAGTACTTC.